This paragraph covers one T cell receptor beta chain sequence. The data were obtained in a study of blood T cells in healthy people across ages. Ranging in age from about 6 to 100, the donors were healthy Caucasian individuals from Russia. Per-sample PBMC isolation yielded at least 6.5 million cells. The CDR3 is 15 residues long. Germline values: CDR1 LGHNA, CDR2 YNFKEQ. Deletions cut 1 base from V and 4 bases from J, with 13 bases between. A second PCR, run for about 7 to 12 cycles, used a sample-barcoded 5' primer plus a J-beta primer mix. TCRdb fed the 5' RACE reads into MiXCR, producing one record per CDR3 protein. This table has 1 million or so distinct CDR3 sequences, 20% to 25% appearing once. A further study also used this sample, focusing on T cells of mothers and their children. That work contributes: Relative to unrelated pairs, biologically related mother-child dyads exhibited marginally greater, non-significant overlap.

The sample was blood. The clonotype was recovered from a girl aged 2 to 9 in good health. J is TRBJ1-2 and V is TRBV4-2, with unresolved D. DNA of the CDR3: TGTGCCAGCAGCCAAGGAAAATCGGACTTCTATGGCTACACCTTC. This translates into CASSQGKSDFYGYTF.